One sample yielded the 18 T cell receptor beta chains listed below, sequenced in a study of blood T cell repertoires in COVID-19. Profiling relied on immunoSEQ multiplex PCR, and the TCRdb table lists in-frame clones only, not all of them. This table holds about 160,000 clones, over 85% found once. Sample: peripheral blood. All receptors derive from a woman in her forties or fifties with acute or convalescent COVID-19.

This clone was picked up one time. The genes are TRBV14 and TRBJ2-7; D unresolved. CDR1 SGHDN and CDR2 FVKESK come from the germline V gene. Trimming took off 1 base at V and 7 bases at J, with 11 bases between the two ends. The CDR3 is 13 amino acids. CDR3 DNA sequence: TGTGCCAGCAGCCAAGTAGGAGTTGGGGAGCAGTACTTC. Translation gives CASSQVGVGEQYF.

A few counts support this clone. The chain carries TRBV6-6 and TRBJ1-1; 9 nucleotides agree with TRBD1. Unmatched junction bases numbered 8, after V lost 4 bases and J lost 5 bases. This CDR3 spans 15 amino acids. The V gene's germline CDR1 is MNHNY and CDR2 SVGAGI (reference sequence). The CDR3 protein is CASSFPGQGRTEAFF. The DNA of the CDR3 is TGTGCCAGCAGTTTCCCGGGACAGGGAAGGACTGAAGCTTTCTTT.

The rearrangement uses TRBV19 and TRBJ1-6; TRBD1 matches 9 bases. The length of the CDR3 is 15 residues. Losses at the gene ends were 8 bases for V and 1 base for J; bases not matched to a gene: 3. CDR1 LNHDA and CDR2 SQIVND come from the germline V gene (reference sequence). CDR3 nucleotides: TGTGCCAGTCGACAGGGGGGTTCCTATAATTCACCCCTCCACTTT. Translation: CASRQGGSYNSPLHF.

This sequence joins TRBV7-3 and TRBJ1-1, with 9 bases identical to TRBD1. Germline assignment: CDR1 SGHTA and CDR2 FQGTGA. After removal of 5 bases from V and 1 base from J, the junction contained 5 bases not matched to a gene. The CDR3 totals 15 residues. The chain's CDR3 is CASSPGQGRNTEAFF. Written as DNA, the CDR3 is TGTGCCAGCAGCCCCGGACAGGGGCGGAACACTGAAGCTTTCTTT.

The chain is built from TRBV19 and TRBJ1-1, with D unclear. V was cut by 1 base and J by 11 bases, with 14 bases left in between. Germline values: CDR1 LNHDA, CDR2 SQIVND (reference sequence). The CDR3 is made up of 13 amino acids. The CDR3 coding sequence is TGTGCCAGTAGTATAGGAGGACTAGCGGCTGCTTTCTTT. Translating it yields CASSIGGLAAAFF.

This clone was recorded once. The V call is TRBV28, the J call TRBJ2-1, with 8 bases matching TRBD2. V was pared by 8 bases and J by 7 bases, with 13 bases of the junction left unmatched. The CDR3 has 15 amino acids. Germline loops: CDR1 MDHEN, CDR2 SYDVKM. The CDR3 nucleotides are TGTGCCAGCTCAGGACTAGCTAGATTAAGGAATGAGCAGTTCTTC. Its protein product is CASSGLARLRNEQFF.

The V gene is TRBV6-5, the J gene TRBJ1-6; TRBD1 matches at 9 bases. Germline V CDR1 and CDR2: MNHEY, SVGAGI. The CDR3 runs to 15 residues. CDR3 loop: CAGQGWDSFGSPLHF. The CDR3 region has the DNA TGTGCAGGACAGGGGTGGGATTCTTTCGGTTCACCCCTCCACTTT.

This chain joins TRBV19 and TRBJ1-5; possibly TRBD1 for D (5 bases). The CDR3 consists of 14 residues. CDR1 and CDR2 (germline): LNHDA, SQIVND (reference sequence). V was shortened by 6 bases and J by 0 bases, with 9 bases between the two germline ends. CDR3 in amino acids: CASRTVNSNQPQHF. In DNA, the CDR3 is TGTGCCAGTAGGACAGTTAATAGCAATCAGCCCCAGCATTTT.

V usage is TRBV7-3 and J usage is TRBJ2-1; D unclear. V was pared by 5 bases and J by 0 bases, with 11 bases between. Germline V CDR1 and CDR2: SGHTA, FQGTGA. The CDR3 contains 15 residues. The CDR3 nucleotides are TGTGCCAGCAGCGCGTATTCGAGCTCCTACAATGAGCAGTTCTTC. It specifies CASSAYSSSYNEQFF.

The chain recombines TRBV19 with TRBJ2-2; TRBD1 aligns across 9 bases. This CDR3 comprises 15 residues. Looked up from germline, CDR1 is LNHDA and CDR2 is SQIVND (reference sequence). V lost 4 bases, J lost 7 bases, and 7 bases stayed unmatched. CDR3 sequence (DNA): TGTGCCAGTAGTAAGGGGGGACAGGGCGTCGGGGAGCTGTTTTTT. Protein product: CASSKGGQGVGELFF. Supplemented by reference TRBV19 and TRBJ2-2, the full variable domain reads DGGITQSPKYLFRKEGQNVTLSCEQNLNHDAMYWYRQDPGQGLRLIYYSQIVNDFQKGDIAEGYSVSREKKESFPLTVTSAQKNPTAFYLCASSKGGQGVGELFFGEGSRLTVL.

This clone was seen a single time. The V call is TRBV5-4, the J call TRBJ2-5, with a tentative D call TRBD2 (6 bases). V shed 3 bases and J shed 0 bases, with 12 bases lying between them. This CDR3 contains 15 residues. Germline CDR1 SGHNT, CDR2 YYREEE (reference sequence). In DNA form, the CDR3 reads TGTGCCAGCAGCTCTACCCCGGGAGACCAAGAGACCCAGTACTTC. This sequence encodes CASSSTPGDQETQYF.

The chain has TRBV3-1 (or the pseudogene TRBV3-2) and TRBJ1-6; D is undetermined. The CDR3 extends over 14 amino acids. Germline CDR1 and CDR2: LGHDT and YNNKEL (reference sequence). The V end lost 1 base, the J end lost 9 bases, and 10 bases lay between the germline ends. In DNA form, the CDR3 reads TGTGCCAGCAGCCAAGGACAATTAGGTTCACCCCTCCACTTT. As protein: CASSQGQLGSPLHF.

The V gene is TRBV7-8, the J gene TRBJ2-7, with TRBD2 identical over 10 bases. Germline trimming cut 0 bases from V and 5 bases from J; bases unmatched to any gene: 4. Germline values: CDR1 SGHVS, CDR2 FQNEAQ. The CDR3 is 15 amino acids. The CDR3 region has the DNA TGTGCCAGCAGCTTAGCTCGCCTAGCGGGGGACGAGCAGTACTTC. Residues: CASSLARLAGDEQYF.

This chain links TRBV10-3 with TRBJ2-3; 14 bases fit TRBD2. Germline CDR1 and CDR2: ENHRY and SYGVKD. The length of the CDR3 is 16 residues. Unmatched junction bases numbered 5, after V lost 4 bases and J lost 5 bases. The DNA for the CDR3 is TGTGCCATCAGTGCCCGACTAGCGGGGGGGCAAGATACGCAGTATTTT. This gives the protein CAISARLAGGQDTQYF.

The rearrangement links TRBV11-2 to TRBJ1-1, with no clear D. This CDR3 region has 13 residues. V lost 5 bases to trimming and J lost 1 base, with 8 bases between them. Germline V lookup: CDR1 SGHAT, CDR2 FQNNGV. The CDR3 protein is CASSVHRNTEAFF. The CDR3 bases are TGTGCCAGCAGCGTGCACAGGAACACTGAAGCTTTCTTT.

This chain uses TRBV15 with TRBJ1-2, with D possibly matching TRBD1 (6 bases). V lost 0 bases and J lost 0, with 14 bases in between. Germline V gives CDR1 LNHNV, CDR2 YYDKDF (reference sequence). This CDR3 is built from 17 residues. The CDR3 sequence: CATSRDSGARTNYGYTF. As DNA, the CDR3 is TGTGCCACCAGCAGAGATTCAGGGGCCAGGACTAACTATGGCTACACCTTC.

The chain combines TRBV5-1 with TRBJ1-1; 7 nucleotides align to TRBD1. The germline gives CDR1 SGHRS, CDR2 YFSETQ. V lost 4 bases and J lost 3; bases outside the gene matches: 9. The CDR3 covers 15 residues. The CDR3 DNA is TGCGCCAGCAGCCCTAGGGACAGCACATACACTGAAGCTTTCTTT. It yields the protein CASSPRDSTYTEAFF.

This clone was counted a single time. V and J are TRBV9 and TRBJ2-5; the D gene is possibly TRBD1 (6 bases). V was clipped by 4 bases and J by 2 bases, with 12 bases between them. The CDR3 loop spans 14 amino acids. The germline V gene has CDR1 SGDLS and CDR2 YYNGEE. CDR3: CASSPRTEQETQYF. CDR3 DNA: TGTGCCAGCAGCCCCCGGACAGAGCAAGAGACCCAGTACTTC.